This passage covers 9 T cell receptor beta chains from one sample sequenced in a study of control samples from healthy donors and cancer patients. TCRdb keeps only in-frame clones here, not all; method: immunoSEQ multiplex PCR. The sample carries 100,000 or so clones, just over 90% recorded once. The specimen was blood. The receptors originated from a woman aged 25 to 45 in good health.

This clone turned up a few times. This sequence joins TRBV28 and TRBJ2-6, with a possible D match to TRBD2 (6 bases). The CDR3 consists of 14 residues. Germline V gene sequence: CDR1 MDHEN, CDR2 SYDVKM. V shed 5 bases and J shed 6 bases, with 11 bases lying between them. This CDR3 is CASSPGVLANVLTF. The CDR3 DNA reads TGTGCCAGCAGTCCGGGGGTGCTGGCCAACGTCCTGACTTTC.

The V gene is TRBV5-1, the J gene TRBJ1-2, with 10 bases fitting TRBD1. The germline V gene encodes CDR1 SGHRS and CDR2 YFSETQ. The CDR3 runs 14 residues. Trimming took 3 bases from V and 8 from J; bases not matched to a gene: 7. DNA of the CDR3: TGCGCCAGCAGCTCAGGGACAGGGGTCGCCGGCTACACCTTC. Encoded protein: CASSSGTGVAGYTF.

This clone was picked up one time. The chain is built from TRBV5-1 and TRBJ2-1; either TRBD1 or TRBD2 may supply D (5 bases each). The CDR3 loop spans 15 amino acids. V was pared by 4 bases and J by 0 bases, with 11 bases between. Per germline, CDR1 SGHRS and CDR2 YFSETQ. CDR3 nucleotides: TGCGCCAGCAGCCGGGACCGGAGCTCCTACAATGAGCAGTTCTTC. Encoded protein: CASSRDRSSYNEQFF.

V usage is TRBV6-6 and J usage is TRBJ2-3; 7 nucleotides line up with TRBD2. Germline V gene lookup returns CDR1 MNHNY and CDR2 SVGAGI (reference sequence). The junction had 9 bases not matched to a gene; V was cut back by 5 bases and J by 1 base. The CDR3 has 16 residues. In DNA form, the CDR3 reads TGTGCCAGCAGTCTACTCACCCTAGCGGGCACAGATACGCAGTATTTT. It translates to CASSLLTLAGTDTQYF.

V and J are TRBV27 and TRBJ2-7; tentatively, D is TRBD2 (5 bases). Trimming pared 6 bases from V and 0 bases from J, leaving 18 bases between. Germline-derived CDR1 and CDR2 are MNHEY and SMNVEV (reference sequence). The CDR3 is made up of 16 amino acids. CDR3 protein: CASSPISGASSYEQYF. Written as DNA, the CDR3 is TGTGCCAGCAGCCCTATAAGCGGCGCCAGCTCCTACGAGCAGTACTTC.

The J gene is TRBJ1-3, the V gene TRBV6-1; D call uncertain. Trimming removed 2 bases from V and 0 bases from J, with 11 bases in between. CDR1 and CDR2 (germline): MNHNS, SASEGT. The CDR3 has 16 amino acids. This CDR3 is CASSELQPTSGNTIYF. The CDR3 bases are TGTGCCAGCAGTGAACTCCAACCGACCTCTGGAAACACCATATATTTT.

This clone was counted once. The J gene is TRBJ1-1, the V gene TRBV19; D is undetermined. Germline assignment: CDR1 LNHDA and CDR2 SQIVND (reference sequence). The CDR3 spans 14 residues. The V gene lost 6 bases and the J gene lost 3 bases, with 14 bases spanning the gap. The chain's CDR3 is CASRKGQGYTEAFF. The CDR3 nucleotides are TGTGCCAGTAGGAAGGGCCAAGGTTACACTGAAGCTTTCTTT.

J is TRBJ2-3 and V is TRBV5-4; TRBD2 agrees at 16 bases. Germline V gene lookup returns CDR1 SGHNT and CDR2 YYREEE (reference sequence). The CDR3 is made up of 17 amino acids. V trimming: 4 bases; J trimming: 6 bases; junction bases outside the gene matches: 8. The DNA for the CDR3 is TGTGCCAGCAGCCGAGGGACTAGCGGGGGGGGTTGGGATACGCAGTATTTT. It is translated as CASSRGTSGGGWDTQYF.

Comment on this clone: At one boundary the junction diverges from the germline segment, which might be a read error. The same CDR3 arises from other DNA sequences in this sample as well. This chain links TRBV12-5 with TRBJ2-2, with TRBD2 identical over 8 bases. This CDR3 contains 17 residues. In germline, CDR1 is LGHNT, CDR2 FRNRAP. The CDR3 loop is CASGLVRGGADTGELFF. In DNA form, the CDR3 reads TGTGCTAGTGGGTTGGTACGGGGGGGCGCGGACACCGGGGAGCTGTTTTTT.